This T cell receptor beta chain derives from a study of post-analysis software for immune sequencing data. Regarding the study as a whole: A few TRBV segments were significantly more frequent in patients than in controls. TRBV5-6, TRBV5-1 and TRBV20-1 were among these segments.

Each TCR beta cDNA library carried unique molecular identifiers. TCRdb analysed the PCR reads with MiXCR anew, one entry per CDR3 protein. The sample carries roughly 620,000 distinct CDR3 sequences, 40% to 50% recorded once. Remarks on this clonotype: The antigen remains unidentified.

CDR1 and CDR2 from the germline V gene are SGHAT and FQDESV (reference sequence). CDR3 length: 16 amino acids. V was shortened by 5 bases and J by 0 bases, with 14 bases between the two germline ends. The chain links TRBV11-1 to TRBJ2-4, with D hard to call. Source material: blood. This clonotype originated in a girl aged 5-17 years with multiple sclerosis. The CDR3 protein is CASSTYVGIAKNIQYF. The CDR3, as DNA: TGTGCCAGCAGCACGTACGTGGGGATAGCCAAAAACATTCAGTACTTC. Full variable domain (remainder filled in from reference TRBV11-1 and TRBJ2-4): EAEVAQSPRYKITEKSQAVAFWCDPISGHATLYWYRQILGQGPELLVQFQDESVVDDSQLPKDRFSAERLKGVDSTLKIQPAELGDSAMYLCASSTYVGIAKNIQYFGAGTRLSVL.